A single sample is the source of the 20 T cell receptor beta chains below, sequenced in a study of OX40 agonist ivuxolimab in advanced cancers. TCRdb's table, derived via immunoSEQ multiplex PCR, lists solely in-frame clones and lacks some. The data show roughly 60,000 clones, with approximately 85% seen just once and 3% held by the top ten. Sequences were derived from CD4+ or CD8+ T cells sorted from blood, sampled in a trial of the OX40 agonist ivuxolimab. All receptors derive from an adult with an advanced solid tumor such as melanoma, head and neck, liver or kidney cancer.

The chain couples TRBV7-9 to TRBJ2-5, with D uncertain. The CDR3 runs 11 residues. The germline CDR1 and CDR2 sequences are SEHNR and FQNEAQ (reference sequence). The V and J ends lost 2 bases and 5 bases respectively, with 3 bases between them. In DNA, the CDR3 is TGTGCCAGCAGCTTATTTGAGACCCAGTACTTC. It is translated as CASSLFETQYF. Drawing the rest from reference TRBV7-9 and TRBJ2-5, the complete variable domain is DTGVSQNPRHKITKRGQNVTFRCDPISEHNRLYWYRQTLGQGPEFLTYFQNEAQLEKSRLLSDRFSAERPKGSFSTLEIQRTEQGDSAMYLCASSLFETQYFGPGTRLLVL.

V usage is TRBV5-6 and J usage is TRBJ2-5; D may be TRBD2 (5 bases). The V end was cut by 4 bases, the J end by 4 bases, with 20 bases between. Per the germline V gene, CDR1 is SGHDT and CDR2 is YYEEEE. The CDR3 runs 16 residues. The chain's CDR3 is CASSPNPFRGRETQYF. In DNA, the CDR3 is TGTGCCAGCAGCCCTAACCCGTTCCGGGGTAGAGAGACCCAGTACTTC. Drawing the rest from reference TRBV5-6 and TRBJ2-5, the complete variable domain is DAGVTQSPTHLIKTRGQQVTLRCSPKSGHDTVSWYQQALGQGPQFIFQYYEEEERQRGNFPDRFSGHQFPNYSSELNVNALLLGDSALYLCASSPNPFRGRETQYFGPGTRLLVL.

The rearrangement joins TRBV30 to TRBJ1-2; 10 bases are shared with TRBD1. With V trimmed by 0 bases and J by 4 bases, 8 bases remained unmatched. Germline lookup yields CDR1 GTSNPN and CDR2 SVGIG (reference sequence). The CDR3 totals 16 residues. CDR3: CAWSVFRTGGTYGYTF. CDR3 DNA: TGTGCCTGGAGTGTTTTCCGGACAGGGGGTACCTATGGCTACACCTTC.

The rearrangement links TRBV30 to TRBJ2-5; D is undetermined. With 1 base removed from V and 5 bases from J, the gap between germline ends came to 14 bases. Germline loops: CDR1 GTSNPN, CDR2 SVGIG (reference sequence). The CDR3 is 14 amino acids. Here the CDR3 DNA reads TGTGCCTGGAGTGGTGCCCGAGTTGGGGAGACCCAGTACTTC. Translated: CAWSGARVGETQYF.

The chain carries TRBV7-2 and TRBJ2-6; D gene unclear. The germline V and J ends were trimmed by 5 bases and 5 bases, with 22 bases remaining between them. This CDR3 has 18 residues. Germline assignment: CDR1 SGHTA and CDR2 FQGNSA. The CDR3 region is CASSRLSRRQSRANVLTF. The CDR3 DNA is TGTGCCAGCAGCAGGTTAAGCAGACGACAAAGTCGGGCCAACGTCCTGACTTTC.

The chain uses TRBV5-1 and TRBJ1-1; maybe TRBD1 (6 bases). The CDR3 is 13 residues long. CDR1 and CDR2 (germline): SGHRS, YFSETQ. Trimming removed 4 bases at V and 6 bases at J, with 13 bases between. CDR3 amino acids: CASSQNGQSEAFF. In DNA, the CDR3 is TGCGCCAGCAGCCAAAACGGACAGTCTGAAGCTTTCTTT.

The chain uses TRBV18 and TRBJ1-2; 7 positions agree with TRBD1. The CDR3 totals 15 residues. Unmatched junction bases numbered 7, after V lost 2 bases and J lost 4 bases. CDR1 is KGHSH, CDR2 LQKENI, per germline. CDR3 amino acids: CASSPSTGQSYGYTF. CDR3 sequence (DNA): TGTGCCAGCTCACCAAGTACGGGACAGTCCTATGGCTACACCTTC.

The CDR3, as DNA: TGTGCCAGCAGCTTAAGTAGAAACAATGAGCAGTTCTTC. Translating it yields CASSLSRNNEQFF. The rearrangement links TRBV7-2 to TRBJ2-1, with D unclear. Per germline, CDR1 SGHTA and CDR2 FQGNSA. CDR3 length: 13 residues. Trimming stripped 2 bases from V and 5 bases from J, with 7 bases between.

DNA of the CDR3: TGTGCCAGCTCACCACTTTCCGTGCTTAATGAGCAGTTCTTC. It is translated as CASSPLSVLNEQFF. V usage is TRBV18 and J usage is TRBJ2-1; D gene uncertain. Trimming took off 1 base at V and 7 bases at J, with 11 bases between the two ends. This CDR3 contains 14 residues. Germline V gives CDR1 KGHSH, CDR2 LQKENI. The whole variable domain, filled in from reference TRBV18 and TRBJ2-1, reads NAGVMQNPRHLVRRRGQEARLRCSPMKGHSHVYWYRQLPEEGLKFMVYLQKENIIDESGMPKERFSAEFPKEGPSILRIQQVVRGDSAAYFCASSPLSVLNEQFFGPGTRLTVL.

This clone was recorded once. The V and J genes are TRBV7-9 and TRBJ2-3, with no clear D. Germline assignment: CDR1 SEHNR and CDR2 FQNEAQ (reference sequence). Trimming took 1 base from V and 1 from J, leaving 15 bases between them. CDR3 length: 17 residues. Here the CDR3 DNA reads TGTGCCAGCAGCTTAGGTCTCACCTCACGGGGCACAGATACGCAGTATTTT. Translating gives CASSLGLTSRGTDTQYF.

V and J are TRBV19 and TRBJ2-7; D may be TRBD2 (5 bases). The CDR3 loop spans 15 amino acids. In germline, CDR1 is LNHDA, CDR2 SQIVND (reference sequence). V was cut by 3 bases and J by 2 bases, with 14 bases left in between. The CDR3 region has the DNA TGTGCCAGTAGTATTATCGGGCAGGAGGCCTACGAGCAGTACTTC. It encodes CASSIIGQEAYEQYF.

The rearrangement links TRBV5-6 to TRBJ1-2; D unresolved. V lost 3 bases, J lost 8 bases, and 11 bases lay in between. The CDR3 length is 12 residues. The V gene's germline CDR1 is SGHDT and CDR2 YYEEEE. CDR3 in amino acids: CASSWGGSGYTF. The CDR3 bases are TGTGCCAGCAGCTGGGGTGGGTCGGGCTACACCTTC.

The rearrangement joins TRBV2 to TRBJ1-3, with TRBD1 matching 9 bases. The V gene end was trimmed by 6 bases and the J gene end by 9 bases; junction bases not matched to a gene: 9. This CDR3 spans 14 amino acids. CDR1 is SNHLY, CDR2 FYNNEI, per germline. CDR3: CASRLDRGLATIYF. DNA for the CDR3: TGTGCCAGCAGGTTGGACAGGGGTCTGGCCACCATATATTTT.

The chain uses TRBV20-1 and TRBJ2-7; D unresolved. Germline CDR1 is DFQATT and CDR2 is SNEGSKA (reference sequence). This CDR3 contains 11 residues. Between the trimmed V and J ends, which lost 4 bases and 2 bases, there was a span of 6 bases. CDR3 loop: CSAMGPYEQYF. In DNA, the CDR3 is TGCAGTGCTATGGGTCCCTACGAGCAGTACTTC.

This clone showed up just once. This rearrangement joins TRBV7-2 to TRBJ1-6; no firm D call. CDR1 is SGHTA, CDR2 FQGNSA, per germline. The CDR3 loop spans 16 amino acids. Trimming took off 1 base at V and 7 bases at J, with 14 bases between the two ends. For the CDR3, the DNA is TGTGCCAGCAGCTTAGAGAGGGAAGGAGGAAATTCACCCCTCCACTTT. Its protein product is CASSLEREGGNSPLHF.

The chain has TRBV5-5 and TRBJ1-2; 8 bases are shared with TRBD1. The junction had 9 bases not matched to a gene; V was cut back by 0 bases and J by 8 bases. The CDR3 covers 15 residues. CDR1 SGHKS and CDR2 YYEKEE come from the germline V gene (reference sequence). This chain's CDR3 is CASSLGHDRGRGYTF. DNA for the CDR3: TGTGCCAGCAGCTTGGGACATGACAGGGGTCGAGGCTACACCTTC.

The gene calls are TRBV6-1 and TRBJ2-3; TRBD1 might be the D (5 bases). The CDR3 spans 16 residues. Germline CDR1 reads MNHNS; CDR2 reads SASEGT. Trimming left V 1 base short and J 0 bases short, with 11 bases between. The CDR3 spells CASSEVRRQSTDTQYF. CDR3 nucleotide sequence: TGTGCCAGCAGTGAAGTAAGGAGACAGAGCACAGATACGCAGTATTTT.

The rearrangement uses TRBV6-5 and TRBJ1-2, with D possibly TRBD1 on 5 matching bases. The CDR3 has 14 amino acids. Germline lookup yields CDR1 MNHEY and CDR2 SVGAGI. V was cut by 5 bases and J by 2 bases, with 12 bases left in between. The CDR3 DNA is TGTGCCAGCAGTGGTTACGGGGCGAACTATGGCTACACCTTC. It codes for CASSGYGANYGYTF.

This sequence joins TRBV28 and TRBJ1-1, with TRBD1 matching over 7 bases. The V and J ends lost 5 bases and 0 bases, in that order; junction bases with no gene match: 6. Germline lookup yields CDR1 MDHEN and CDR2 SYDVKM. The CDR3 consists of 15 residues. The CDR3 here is CASSDNRGVNTEAFF. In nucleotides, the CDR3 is TGTGCCAGCAGTGACAACAGGGGTGTGAACACTGAAGCTTTCTTT. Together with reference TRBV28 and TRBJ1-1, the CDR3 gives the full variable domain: DVKVTQSSRYLVKRTGEKVFLECVQDMDHENMFWYRQDPGLGLRLIYFSYDVKMKEKGDIPEGYSVSREKKERFSLILESASTNQTSMYLCASSDNRGVNTEAFFGQGTRLTVV.

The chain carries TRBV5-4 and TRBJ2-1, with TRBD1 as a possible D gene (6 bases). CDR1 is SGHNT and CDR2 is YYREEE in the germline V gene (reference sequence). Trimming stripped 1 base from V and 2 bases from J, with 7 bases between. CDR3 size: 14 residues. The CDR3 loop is CASSLPGAYNEQFF. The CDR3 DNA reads TGTGCCAGCAGCTTGCCAGGGGCCTACAATGAGCAGTTCTTC.